This TCR beta chain was recovered during a study of regulatory T cells in long-lasting Graves disease. Study at large: Persistent cases were those of Graves' disease that involved over 5 years of antithyroid drugs with positive TSH receptor antibodies.

CDR3 length: 17 amino acids. V gave up 9 bases and J gave up 2 bases; unmatched junction bases: 13. Germline-derived CDR1 and CDR2 are WNHNN and SYGVQD (reference sequence). Arm-PCR of CDR3 regions and iRepertoire HTBI primers were used to build TCR beta libraries. One entry per CDR3 protein results from TCRdb running MiXCR on the multiplex PCR reads. The table has under 500,000 distinct CDR3 sequences, roughly 20% seen once. Sample time point: persistent/refractory GD, antithyroid drugs over 5 years with positive TRAb. Scientists built the TCR library using RNA that was extracted from PBMCs. Patients came through an endocrinology department, and that department was in Xi'an, China. This clonotype showed up just a few times.

This sample comprised peripheral blood mononuclear cells (PBMCs), obtained when the disease was refractory, from a patient treated with antithyroid drugs. This rearrangement joins TRBV10-1 to TRBJ2-6; 7 bases match TRBD1. The sequence was collected from a female donor with Graves disease. The CDR3 nucleotides are TGCGCCAGATTACTCGACAGGGTGGTAACTGGGGCCAACGTCCTGACTTTC. Its protein product is CARLLDRVVTGANVLTF.